The 21 T cell receptor beta chains in this list originate from one sample, sequenced in a study of regulatory T cells in long-lasting Graves disease. Building of the TCR beta libraries involved iRepertoire HTBI primers and Arm-PCR of CDR3 regions. TCRdb reanalysed the multiplex PCR reads using MiXCR and keeps one entry per CDR3 protein. Of around 500,000 distinct CDR3 sequences listed, about a fifth were seen once; the top ten hold 7.8%. This sample's time point: persistent/refractory GD, antithyroid drugs over 5 years with positive TRAb. PBMC RNA served as the TCR library source. Specimen: peripheral blood mononuclear cells (PBMCs), collected when the disease was refractory, from a patient treated with antithyroid drugs. The source of these receptors is a female donor with Graves disease.

This clonotype appeared many times. This sequence joins TRBV27 and TRBJ2-2, with D perhaps matching TRBD2 (5 bases). V shed 3 bases and J shed 5 bases, with 7 bases lying between them. The CDR3 covers 13 residues. Germline V gives CDR1 MNHEY, CDR2 SMNVEV (reference sequence). The CDR3 protein is CASSFGGTGELFF. The DNA of the CDR3 is TGTGCCAGCAGTTTCGGCGGGACCGGGGAGCTGTTTTTT.

The sample holds many counts of this clonotype. The rearrangement joins TRBV2 to TRBJ2-2; TRBD2 agrees at 10 bases. V shed 3 bases, J shed 3 bases, and the junction held 7 bases outside the gene matches. Germline values: CDR1 SNHLY, CDR2 FYNNEI. The length of the CDR3 is 17 residues. The CDR3 sequence is CASSDLSSGRYTGELFF. As DNA, the CDR3 is TGTGCCAGCAGTGATCTTAGTAGCGGGAGGTACACCGGGGAGCTGTTTTTT.

A note on this clonotype: The junction departs from germline at one end; a sequencing error may be responsible. The V call is TRBV29-1, the J call TRBJ2-7; TRBD1 matches 9 bases. Germline CDR1 reads SQVTM; CDR2 reads ANQGSEA. This CDR3 spans 13 amino acids. The CDR3 coding sequence is TGCAGCGTCGTGACAGGGGGATCCTACGAGCAGTGCTTC. Translating gives CSVVTGGSYEQCF.

The chain employs TRBV7-9 and TRBJ2-7; weak D call: TRBD2 (6 bases). V lost 4 bases, J lost 2 bases, and 12 bases lay in between. Germline loops: CDR1 SEHNR, CDR2 FQNEAQ (reference sequence). The CDR3 sequence is 14 residues long. The CDR3 DNA is TGTGCCAGCAGCTCCCGACTAGGACCCTACGAGCAGTACTTC. The encoded protein is CASSSRLGPYEQYF.

The V call is TRBV6-2 or TRBV6-3, the J call TRBJ1-2; D is ambiguous. The CDR3 loop spans 13 amino acids. Germline loops: CDR1 MNHEY, CDR2 SVGEGT. Trimming took off 2 bases at V and 5 bases at J, with 9 bases between the two ends. The CDR3 region has the DNA TGTGCCAGCAGTTACCACAGCGTATATGGCTACACCTTC. Translating it yields CASSYHSVYGYTF.

This clonotype was detected ten times or more. The chain carries TRBV18 and TRBJ2-7; D gene uncertain. V was trimmed by 3 bases and J by 5 bases, leaving 11 bases between them. Germline lookup yields CDR1 KGHSH and CDR2 LQKENI. The CDR3 contains 13 residues. CDR3 amino acids: CASSPAVPNEQYF. The CDR3 DNA follows: TGTGCCAGCTCACCCGCGGTCCCAAACGAGCAGTACTTC.

This clonotype has only a few counts. The V and J genes are TRBV20-1 and TRBJ1-5; D uncertain. Germline V gene sequence: CDR1 DFQATT, CDR2 SNEGSKA (reference sequence). The CDR3 runs 14 residues. The V and J ends lost 2 bases and 0 bases respectively, with 8 bases between them. The CDR3: CSARRRNSNQPQHF. The CDR3 DNA sequence: TGCAGTGCTAGACGCAGAAATAGCAATCAGCCCCAGCATTTT.

This clonotype showed up many times. This rearrangement joins TRBV12-3 or TRBV12-4 to TRBJ2-7, with D hard to call. V dropped 6 bases and J dropped 4 bases, with 16 bases sitting between them. The CDR3 sequence is 14 residues long. This CDR3 is CASRDGRKFYEQYF. Here the CDR3 DNA reads TGTGCCAGCAGAGACGGACGGAAGTTTTACGAGCAGTACTTC.

This chain uses TRBV7-8 with TRBJ2-4; the D gene is possibly TRBD2 (6 bases). The CDR3 loop spans 15 amino acids. CDR1 and CDR2 (germline): SGHVS, FQNEAQ. The V end lost 1 base, the J end lost 5 bases, and 12 bases lay between the germline ends. CDR3 sequence reads: CASSLVRGWQNIQYF. The CDR3 DNA is TGTGCCAGCAGCTTAGTGCGGGGTTGGCAAAACATTCAGTACTTC.

This clonotype was seen more than once but under ten times. In nucleotides, the CDR3 is TGCAGTGCTAGTGGAGGGTTCGGAAACACCATATATTTT. Protein sequence: CSASGGFGNTIYF. The V call is TRBV20-1, the J call TRBJ1-3; D is unresolved. CDR1 DFQATT and CDR2 SNEGSKA come from the germline V gene (reference sequence). The V and J ends lost 3 bases and 4 bases respectively, with 10 bases between them. This CDR3 contains 13 residues.

This CDR3 reads CASSGLQGADEQYF. CDR3 DNA sequence: TGTGCCAGCAGCGGACTACAGGGGGCCGACGAGCAGTACTTC. The chain joins TRBV11-2 to TRBJ2-7; 9 nucleotides align to TRBD1. The germline V gene encodes CDR1 SGHAT and CDR2 FQNNGV. This CDR3 region has 14 residues. Trimming removed 5 bases from V and 5 bases from J; junction bases left unmatched: 7.

In its sample, this clonotype was seen a few times. V gene TRBV30 combines with J gene TRBJ1-2, with D perhaps TRBD1 (6 bases). Deletions cut 4 bases from V and 8 bases from J, with 23 bases between. The CDR3 sequence is 15 residues long. In germline, CDR1 is GTSNPN, CDR2 SVGIG (reference sequence). For the CDR3, the DNA is TGTGCCTGGAAACTCACAGGGCCAGCCCCCTACGGCTACACCTTC. Its protein is CAWKLTGPAPYGYTF.

This clonotype was seen repeatedly, ten times or more. The chain uses TRBV3-1 and TRBJ1-1; possibly TRBD1 for D (5 bases). This CDR3 is built from 13 residues. From germline, CDR1 is LGHDT and CDR2 YNNKEL (reference sequence). V shed 5 bases and J shed 5 bases, with 12 bases lying between them. CDR3 protein: CASSSTWGTEAFF. The DNA for the CDR3 is TGTGCCAGCAGCAGTACCTGGGGGACTGAAGCTTTCTTT.

This clonotype was seen only a few times. The chain has TRBV7-6 and TRBJ2-7, with 10 bases fitting TRBD1. The CDR3 has 13 amino acids. The V segment lost 10 bases and the J segment 2 bases; nucleotides outside the gene matches: 5. The germline V gene has CDR1 SGHVS and CDR2 FNYEAQ. In DNA, the CDR3 is TGTGCCACCGGACAGGGGGAGGCCTACGAGCAGTACTTC. This sequence encodes CATGQGEAYEQYF.

This clonotype was picked up many times. The chain combines TRBV30 with TRBJ2-6, with D tentatively TRBD1 (5 bases). This CDR3 spans 13 amino acids. From germline, CDR1 is GTSNPN and CDR2 SVGIG (reference sequence). V lost 7 bases to trimming and J lost 2 bases, with 9 bases between them. The CDR3 reads CALIRAGANVLTF. CDR3 DNA sequence: TGTGCCTTGATCAGGGCTGGGGCCAACGTCCTGACTTTC.

The chain is built from TRBV5-1 and TRBJ2-5; D possibly matches TRBD1 or TRBD2 (6 bases each). Germline CDR1 is SGHRS and CDR2 is YFSETQ. The CDR3 extends over 14 amino acids. Trimming took off 3 bases at V and 4 bases at J, with 13 bases between the two ends. CDR3 protein: CASSSVGGLETQYF. In nucleotides, the CDR3 is TGCGCCAGCAGCTCTGTGGGGGGCCTAGAGACCCAGTACTTC.

The chain has TRBV2 and TRBJ2-3, with 7 bases fitting TRBD2. The trim removed 4 bases at V and 6 bases at J, leaving 7 bases unmatched. Germline V gene sequence: CDR1 SNHLY, CDR2 FYNNEI. CDR3 length: 14 residues. The CDR3 nucleotides are TGTGCCAGCAGTGGGGAGGGGCCCGCTGATACGCAGTATTTT. Protein sequence: CASSGEGPADTQYF.

This chain links TRBV4-1 with TRBJ2-7, with D possibly matching TRBD1 (6 bases). The CDR3 consists of 15 residues. Trimming left V 4 bases short and J 7 bases short, with 20 bases between. Looked up from germline, CDR1 is MGHRA and CDR2 is YSYEKL. The CDR3 reads CASSRQDSAYVEQYF. DNA of the CDR3: TGCGCCAGCAGCCGCCAGGACAGTGCTTACGTGGAGCAGTACTTC.

This clonotype was detected many times. The chain employs TRBV13 and TRBJ2-7, with TRBD1 matching over 8 bases. Germline V gene lookup returns CDR1 PRHDT and CDR2 FYEKMQ (reference sequence). The CDR3 has 14 amino acids. Trimming cost V 1 base and J 6 bases; bases outside gene matches: 5. The CDR3 sequence: CASSLARGPFEQYF. The CDR3 region has the DNA TGTGCCAGCAGCTTAGCCAGGGGGCCGTTCGAGCAGTACTTC.

This clonotype was counted once. Mismatch with germline at one junction end may stem from a read error. V usage is TRBV20-1 and J usage is TRBJ1-5; TRBD1 aligns across 8 bases. This CDR3 spans 16 amino acids. Germline CDR1 is DFQATT and CDR2 is SNEGSKA (reference sequence). CDR3 in DNA: TGCGGTGCCATTAAACAGGGGGGCGGAGTCATTCAGCCCCAGCATTTT. Residues: CGAIKQGGGVIQPQHF.

This rearrangement joins TRBV20-1 to TRBJ2-3, with D hard to call. Germline V gene sequence: CDR1 DFQATT, CDR2 SNEGSKA (reference sequence). V was pared by 3 bases and J by 6 bases, with 10 bases between. The CDR3 has 12 residues. CDR3 sequence reads: CSASGVGDTQYF. DNA of the CDR3: TGCAGTGCTAGTGGAGTGGGGGATACGCAGTATTTT.